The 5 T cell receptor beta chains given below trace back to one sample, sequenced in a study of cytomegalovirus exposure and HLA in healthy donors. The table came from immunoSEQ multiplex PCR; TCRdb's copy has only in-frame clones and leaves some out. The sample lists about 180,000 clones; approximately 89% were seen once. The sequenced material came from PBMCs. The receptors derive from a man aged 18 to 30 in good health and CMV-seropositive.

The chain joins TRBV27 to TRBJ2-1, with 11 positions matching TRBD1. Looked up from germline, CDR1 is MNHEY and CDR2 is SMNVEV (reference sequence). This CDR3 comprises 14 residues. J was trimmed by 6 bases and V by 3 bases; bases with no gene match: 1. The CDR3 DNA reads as TGTGCCAGCAGTTTCGGGACAGGGGGCAATGAGCAGTTCTTC. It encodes CASSFGTGGNEQFF.

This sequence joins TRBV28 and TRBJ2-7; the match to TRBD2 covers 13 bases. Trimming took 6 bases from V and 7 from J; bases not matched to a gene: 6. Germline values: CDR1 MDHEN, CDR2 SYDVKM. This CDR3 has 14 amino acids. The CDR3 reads CASRSWTSGREQYF. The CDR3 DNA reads TGTGCCAGCAGATCCTGGACTAGCGGGAGAGAGCAGTACTTC. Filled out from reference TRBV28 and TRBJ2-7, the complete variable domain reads DVKVTQSSRYLVKRTGEKVFLECVQDMDHENMFWYRQDPGLGLRLIYFSYDVKMKEKGDIPEGYSVSREKKERFSLILESASTNQTSMYLCASRSWTSGREQYFGPGTRLTVT.

CDR3 sequence (DNA): TGTGCCAGCAGCGATCCCGGGAGCTACAATGAGCAGTTCTTC. Amino acids: CASSDPGSYNEQFF. This chain uses TRBV5-4 with TRBJ2-1, with a tentative D call TRBD2 (6 bases). CDR1 and CDR2 (germline): SGHNT, YYREEE (reference sequence). V was shortened by 4 bases and J by 3 bases, with 11 bases between the two germline ends. The CDR3 covers 14 residues.

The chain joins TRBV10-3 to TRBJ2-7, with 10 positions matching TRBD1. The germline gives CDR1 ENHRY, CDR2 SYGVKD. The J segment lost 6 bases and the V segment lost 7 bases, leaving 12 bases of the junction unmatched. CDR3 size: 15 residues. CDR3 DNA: TGTGCCATCAATCGGGGGGGACAGGGGTCCGGCGAGCAGTACTTC. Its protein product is CAINRGGQGSGEQYF.

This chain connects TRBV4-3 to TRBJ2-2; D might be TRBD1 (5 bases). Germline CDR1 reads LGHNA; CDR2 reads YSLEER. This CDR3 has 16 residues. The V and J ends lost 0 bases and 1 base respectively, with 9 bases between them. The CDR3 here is CASSQDPQGNTGELFF. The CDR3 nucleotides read TGCGCCAGCAGCCAAGATCCCCAGGGGAACACCGGGGAGCTGTTTTTT.